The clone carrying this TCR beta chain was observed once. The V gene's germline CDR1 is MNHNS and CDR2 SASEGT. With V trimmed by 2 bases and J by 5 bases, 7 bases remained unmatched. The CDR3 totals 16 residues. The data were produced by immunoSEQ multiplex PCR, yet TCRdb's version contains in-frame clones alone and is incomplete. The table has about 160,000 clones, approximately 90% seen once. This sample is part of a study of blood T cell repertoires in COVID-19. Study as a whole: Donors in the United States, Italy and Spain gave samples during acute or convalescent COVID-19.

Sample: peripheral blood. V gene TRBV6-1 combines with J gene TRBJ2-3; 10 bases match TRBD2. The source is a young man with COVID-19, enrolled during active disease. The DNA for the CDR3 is TGTGCCAGCAGTGAATGGGCAGCGGGAGGGCAAGATACGCAGTATTTT. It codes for CASSEWAAGGQDTQYF.